Each of the 27 T cell receptor beta chains below was sequenced from the same sample in a study of blood T cell repertoires in COVID-19. Using immunoSEQ multiplex PCR, the repertoire was profiled, and TCRdb retains in-frame clones only, with some absent. The sample has some 99,000 clones, roughly nine tenths seen once. Sequenced sample: peripheral blood. The source of these receptors is a man aged 70-80 years with acute or convalescent COVID-19.

The chain uses TRBV2 and TRBJ2-7, with 10 nucleotides matching TRBD1. This CDR3 has 14 amino acids. V lost 4 bases, J lost 0 bases, and 0 bases stayed unmatched. In germline, CDR1 is SNHLY, CDR2 FYNNEI. CDR3 sequence reads: CASSGTGGSYEQYV. DNA of the CDR3: TGTGCCAGCAGTGGGACAGGGGGCTCCTACGAGCAGTACGTC.

The sample holds a few counts of this clone. J is TRBJ2-1 and V is TRBV2, with 12 bases lining up with TRBD2. Germline CDR1 SNHLY, CDR2 FYNNEI. CDR3 size: 18 residues. The J segment lost 1 base and the V segment lost 0 bases, leaving 4 bases of the junction unmatched. CDR3 region: CASSEAGLAGSSYNEQFF. The DNA for the CDR3 is TGTGCCAGCAGTGAAGCTGGACTAGCGGGGTCTTCCTACAATGAGCAGTTCTTC.

The chain is built from TRBV28 and TRBJ1-5; D perhaps matches TRBD1 (6 bases). Trimming removed 5 bases from V and 5 bases from J, with 19 bases in between. The CDR3 runs to 16 residues. The germline gives CDR1 MDHEN, CDR2 SYDVKM. CDR3: CASSPRSWTDYQPQHF. The CDR3 nucleotides read TGTGCCAGCAGTCCCCGCTCCTGGACAGACTATCAGCCCCAGCATTTT. The variable domain in full, with the rest retrieved from reference TRBV28 and TRBJ1-5, is DVKVTQSSRYLVKRTGEKVFLECVQDMDHENMFWYRQDPGLGLRLIYFSYDVKMKEKGDIPEGYSVSREKKERFSLILESASTNQTSMYLCASSPRSWTDYQPQHFGDGTRLSIL.

The V gene is TRBV20-1, the J gene TRBJ2-7; TRBD1 aligns across 9 bases. Trimming at V came to 3 bases and at J to 4 bases, leaving 7 bases not matched to a gene. Germline V gene data show CDR1 as DFQATT and CDR2 as SNEGSKA (reference sequence). This CDR3 has 14 amino acids. CDR3 loop: CSASAGQGIYEQYF. CDR3 DNA sequence: TGCAGTGCTAGTGCGGGACAGGGAATATACGAGCAGTACTTC.

This clone showed up just a few times. The chain carries TRBV5-1 and TRBJ2-7, with 11 bases fitting TRBD1. CDR3 length: 14 amino acids. V shed 4 bases, J shed 4 bases, and the junction held 4 bases outside the gene matches. CDR1 SGHRS and CDR2 YFSETQ come from the germline V gene. CDR3 in amino acids: CASSPGTGGYEQYF. In nucleotides, the CDR3 is TGCGCCAGCAGCCCCGGGACAGGGGGTTACGAGCAGTACTTC.

Here the CDR3 DNA reads TGTGCCAGTGCCGAGGGACAGGGGGTCTTTCTTAGCAATCAGCCCCAGCATTTT. Translation: CASAEGQGVFLSNQPQHF. The chain recombines TRBV19 with TRBJ1-5; 11 nucleotides line up with TRBD1. Germline CDR1 and CDR2: LNHDA and SQIVND (reference sequence). CDR3 length equals 18 residues. The J segment lost 0 bases and the V segment lost 8 bases, leaving 12 bases of the junction unmatched. Based on the CDR3 plus reference TRBV19 and TRBJ1-5, the full variable domain is DGGITQSPKYLFRKEGQNVTLSCEQNLNHDAMYWYRQDPGQGLRLIYYSQIVNDFQKGDIAEGYSVSREKKESFPLTVTSAQKNPTAFYLCASAEGQGVFLSNQPQHFGDGTRLSIL.

The chain recombines TRBV5-1 with TRBJ1-6; 7 bases are shared with TRBD1. The CDR3 runs 15 residues. With 0 bases clipped from V and 8 bases from J, the junction kept 5 bases outside the gene matches. Germline loops: CDR1 SGHRS, CDR2 YFSETQ. In DNA, the CDR3 is TGCGCCAGCAGCTTGGCCGGGACAGAGGATTCACCCCTCCACTTT. It encodes CASSLAGTEDSPLHF.

V gene TRBV19 combines with J gene TRBJ1-5, with 9 bases lining up with TRBD1. Trimming took 2 bases from V and 6 from J; bases not matched to a gene: 14. Germline CDR1 reads LNHDA; CDR2 reads SQIVND (reference sequence). The CDR3 has 18 residues. CDR3 residues: CASSIPIYQGQGPQPQHF. Here the CDR3 DNA reads TGTGCCAGTAGTATACCTATATACCAGGGACAGGGCCCTCAGCCCCAGCATTTT.

This chain links TRBV5-1 with TRBJ1-2, with D unresolved. The germline V gene has CDR1 SGHRS and CDR2 YFSETQ. The CDR3 loop spans 13 amino acids. V was clipped by 3 bases and J by 3 bases, with 9 bases between them. The CDR3 bases are TGCGCCAGCAGCTCTGGAGGTTACTATGGCTACACCTTC. It yields the protein CASSSGGYYGYTF. The variable domain in full, with the rest retrieved from reference TRBV5-1 and TRBJ1-2, is KAGVTQTPRYLIKTRGQQVTLSCSPISGHRSVSWYQQTPGQGLQFLFEYFSETQRNKGNFPGRFSGRQFSNSRSEMNVSTLELGDSALYLCASSSGGYYGYTFGSGTRLTVV.

V and J are TRBV6-5 and TRBJ1-2; perhaps TRBD1 as D (5 bases). Per germline, CDR1 MNHEY and CDR2 SVGAGI. V lost 7 bases to trimming and J lost 7 bases, with 10 bases between them. The CDR3 is 11 residues long. The DNA of the CDR3 is TGTGCCAGCAAAGGGACTTCTGGCTACACCTTC. This translates into CASKGTSGYTF.

Here the CDR3 reads CASSVRALDNSPLHF. In nucleotides, the CDR3 is TGTGCCAGCAGCGTCAGGGCTCTGGATAATTCACCCCTCCACTTT. This chain connects TRBV9 to TRBJ1-6, with D possibly TRBD1 on 5 matching bases. The CDR3 has 15 amino acids. Germline V gives CDR1 SGDLS, CDR2 YYNGEE. V lost 2 bases and J 5 bases, leaving 11 bases between the germline ends.

This clone was detected only a few times. The gene calls are TRBV6-5 and TRBJ1-5; no definite D call. CDR3 size: 11 residues. V was cut by 9 bases and J by 6 bases, with 9 bases left in between. Germline V gene sequence: CDR1 MNHEY, CDR2 SVGAGI. The DNA of the CDR3 is TGTGCCAGGCAGGACTGTCAGCCCCAGCATTTT. Its translation: CARQDCQPQHF.

This chain's CDR3 is CASRFLGQPYNEQFF. In DNA, the CDR3 is TGCGCCAGCAGGTTCCTCGGACAGCCCTACAATGAGCAGTTCTTC. The genes are TRBV5-1 and TRBJ2-1; possibly TRBD1 for D (6 bases). Trimming removed 5 bases from V and 2 bases from J, with 14 bases in between. Germline CDR1 reads SGHRS; CDR2 reads YFSETQ. The CDR3 has 15 amino acids.

The gene calls are TRBV11-3 and TRBJ1-1, with 8 nucleotides matching TRBD1. CDR1 SGHNT and CDR2 YENEEA come from the germline V gene. The CDR3 spans 15 residues. V was pared by 0 bases and J by 1 base, with 1 base of the junction left unmatched. DNA for the CDR3: TGTGCCAGCAGCTTAGAAGGACAGGGGAACACTGAAGCTTTCTTT. This codes for CASSLEGQGNTEAFF.

This sequence joins TRBV2 and TRBJ2-2, with a tentative D call TRBD1 (5 bases). CDR1 is SNHLY, CDR2 FYNNEI, per germline. V lost 4 bases and J 6 bases, leaving 15 bases between the germline ends. CDR3 length: 15 residues. CDR3 protein: CASSAGPGQAGELFF. DNA of the CDR3: TGTGCCAGCAGTGCTGGCCCAGGGCAGGCCGGGGAGCTGTTTTTT.

The chain combines TRBV3-1 (or the pseudogene TRBV3-2) with TRBJ1-4; 7 nucleotides match TRBD1. Germline loops: CDR1 LGHDT, CDR2 YNNKEL (reference sequence). V trimming: 4 bases; J trimming: 5 bases; junction bases outside the gene matches: 4. This CDR3 has 14 amino acids. The DNA of the CDR3 is TGTGCCAGCAGCCTGGGACAGCAGAATGAAAAACTGTTTTTT. Protein product: CASSLGQQNEKLFF.

The chain employs TRBV11-1 and TRBJ2-7; perhaps TRBD2 as D (6 bases). Trimming left V 1 base short and J 0 bases short, with 10 bases between. CDR1 and CDR2 from the germline V gene are SGHAT and FQDESV (reference sequence). The CDR3 has 15 residues. The CDR3 sequence: CASSLVGGASYEQYF. CDR3 DNA: TGTGCCAGCAGCTTAGTGGGAGGAGCCTCCTACGAGCAGTACTTC.

The rearrangement uses TRBV3-1 (or the pseudogene TRBV3-2) and TRBJ1-1; the D gene is possibly TRBD1 (6 bases). The CDR3 covers 14 residues. Germline assignment: CDR1 LGHDT and CDR2 YNNKEL (reference sequence). V was pared by 1 base and J by 9 bases, with 15 bases between. Written as DNA, the CDR3 is TGTGCCAGCAGCCAAGTTTCTAGTGGGACACAAGCTTTCTTT. Its translation is CASSQVSSGTQAFF.

V is TRBV28 and J is TRBJ2-7; 7 bases map to TRBD2. Trimming took 7 bases from V and 6 from J; bases not matched to a gene: 9. The CDR3 totals 13 residues. Germline values: CDR1 MDHEN, CDR2 SYDVKM. Here the CDR3 DNA reads TGTGCCAGCATACTATCGGGAGGCGGCGAGCAGTACTTC. Its protein product is CASILSGGGEQYF.

The chain employs TRBV28 and TRBJ1-5; no firm D call. V was pared by 8 bases and J by 0 bases, with 8 bases between. The CDR3 is 13 amino acids. CDR1 MDHEN and CDR2 SYDVKM come from the germline V gene. The chain's CDR3 is CASCGYSNQPQHF. In nucleotides, the CDR3 is TGTGCCAGCTGCGGGTATAGCAATCAGCCCCAGCATTTT.

The chain carries TRBV4-1 and TRBJ1-2, with 10 bases lining up with TRBD1. The germline CDR1 and CDR2 sequences are MGHRA and YSYEKL. The CDR3 totals 14 residues. Trimming at V came to 4 bases and at J to 10 bases, leaving 9 bases not matched to a gene. CDR3 DNA: TGCGCCAGCAGCCCCGGGACAGGGGTGTTTGACTACACCTTC. Amino acids: CASSPGTGVFDYTF.

The chain links TRBV19 to TRBJ2-7, with D tentatively TRBD1 (6 bases). CDR3 length: 15 amino acids. Germline CDR1 and CDR2: LNHDA and SQIVND (reference sequence). V lost 5 bases, J lost 1 base, and 15 bases lay in between. The CDR3 DNA reads TGTGCCAGTAGTGCCGCTGGTGGACAGTCCTACGAGCAGTACTTC. Residues: CASSAAGGQSYEQYF.

The chain couples TRBV28 to TRBJ2-3, with 10 bases fitting TRBD2. The germline gives CDR1 MDHEN, CDR2 SYDVKM. V trimming: 10 bases; J trimming: 1 base; junction bases outside the gene matches: 5. The CDR3 loop spans 14 amino acids. CDR3 protein: CATKRGGGTDTQYF. CDR3 nucleotide sequence: TGTGCCACCAAGCGGGGGGGCGGCACAGATACGCAGTATTTT.

This chain links TRBV6-5 with TRBJ1-6; TRBD1 is a possible D gene (5 bases). The CDR3 length is 14 residues. Germline V gene data show CDR1 as MNHEY and CDR2 as SVGAGI. Trimming removed 9 bases at V and 5 bases at J, with 14 bases between. DNA for the CDR3: TGTGCCAGTGCGGAGGGGTCAGATAATTCACCCCTCCACTTT. Translated: CASAEGSDNSPLHF.

This rearrangement joins TRBV15 to TRBJ1-3, with 7 bases matching TRBD1. The CDR3 spans 15 residues. CDR1 and CDR2 from the germline V gene are LNHNV and YYDKDF (reference sequence). J was trimmed by 4 bases and V by 1 base; bases with no gene match: 4. This CDR3 reads CATSRGRGRGNTIYF. The CDR3 DNA reads as TGTGCCACCAGCAGAGGAAGGGGGCGGGGAAACACCATATATTTT.

The chain joins TRBV3-1 (or the pseudogene TRBV3-2) to TRBJ2-5; 10 bases map to TRBD2. The CDR3 consists of 15 residues. CDR1 and CDR2 (germline): LGHDT, YNNKEL (reference sequence). J lost 3 bases, V lost 3 bases, and 4 bases had no gene match. DNA for the CDR3: TGTGCCAGCAGCCATACCGGGACTAGCGAAGAGACCCAGTACTTC. It is translated as CASSHTGTSEETQYF.

The chain links TRBV9 to TRBJ1-1; D remains ambiguous. V shed 4 bases and J shed 6 bases, with 16 bases lying between them. The germline CDR1 and CDR2 sequences are SGDLS and YYNGEE. The CDR3 runs 14 residues. CDR3 bases: TGTGCCAGCAGCAAAACGGGAGGTTCCGCTGAAGCTTTCTTT. Its translation: CASSKTGGSAEAFF.